The clone carrying this TCR beta chain was detected many times. What it recognizes is unknown. One entry per CDR3 protein, called by TCRdb with MiXCR from the 5' RACE reads. This table has 180,000 or so distinct CDR3 sequences, roughly 10% appearing once. These data come from a study of T-cell memory formation after mild COVID-19. The wider study: TCR clusters largely stayed donor specific.

Regarding the study as a whole: Contracting CD4+ clones were located mainly in CM and EM, and CD8+ clones in EMRA. Whereas later expanders leaned CD4+, clones contracting day 15 to 85 showed a balanced CD4/CD8 makeup. Second-wave clones reaching peak frequency on day 37 lacked confirmed SARS-CoV-2 specificity.

The sequencing sample was made of PBMCs or a T cell subset sorted from them (not recorded which). The source is a man aged 18 to 29 who had mild COVID-19 (a few samples of this study predate the infection). Cell type and time point are not known.

The CDR3 DNA is TGCGCCAGCAGCTTCCAAGCGGGGCCAGATACGCAGTATTTT. Its protein is CASSFQAGPDTQYF. The chain uses TRBV5-1 and TRBJ2-3; 7 positions agree with TRBD2. The trim removed 2 bases at V and 4 bases at J, leaving 4 bases unmatched. Germline CDR1 and CDR2: SGHRS and YFSETQ. The CDR3 is 14 residues long.